This TCR beta chain derives from a study of CD8+ T cells in alopecia areata (dated by TCRdb to the late 2010s). Some background on the complete study: High-throughput TCRbeta sequencing was used to examine T cell clonal expansion in alopecia areata in both the C3H/HeJ mouse model and human patients. TCRbeta CDR3 regions were amplified by immunoSEQ multiplex PCR with 35 Vbeta forward and 13 Jbeta reverse primers. The RNA source kit depended on sample type: the PAXgene miRNA kit for fixed scalp, the miRNeasy kit for PBMCs, and the RNeasy kit for mouse skin. In humans, TCRbeta sequencing was performed on scalp tissue and on sorted CD4+ and CD8+ peripheral blood T cells from healthy controls and from patients with patchy or totalis/universalis alopecia areata. Scalp clonality was compared among normal scalp (n=4), patchy alopecia areata scalp (n=8), and alopecia totalis/universalis scalp (n=8). What the research found in general, with its limitations: Compared with normal scalp, lesional scalp had higher clonality and more expanded CD8+ clones, particularly in alopecia totalis/universalis, a pattern that suggests antigenic drive. Unlike mouse skin, which is dominated by gammadelta T cells, normal human skin has resident alphabeta T cells that are also sequenced, and this complicates analysis of the scalp TCR repertoire. Shared TCR sequences between patients were less evident than in mice, which may be partly attributable to HLA diversity in the patient population.

PBMCs were separated by density centrifugation and stained for CD3, CD4 and CD8, after which CD4+ and CD8+ T cells were sorted on a FACSAria. Scalp biopsies and blood samples were provided by unaffected controls. Library preparation used the immunoSEQ multiplex PCR assay. To provide template for TCR sequencing, every sample had RNA extracted and reverse transcribed into cDNA. First-strand cDNA was synthesized with SuperScript III using a 2:1 mix of oligo-dT and random hexamers. A synthetic immune receptor repertoire was used to assess amplification bias, and residual bias was removed computationally. Per the authors' processing: Raw reads were preprocessed to remove errors, and CDR3 was defined by IMGT conventions from the conserved cysteine to phenylalanine. Clonality was computed as 1 minus the Shannon entropy, with the entropy normalized by log2 of the number of productive unique TCRs. Whether scalp clones were CD4 or CD8 was inferred by matching scalp TCRbeta sequences against CD4 and CD8 repertoires sorted from blood. TCRdb provides this immuneACCESS table in a form limited to in-frame rearrangements. Some clones are lacking; in checked studies, under half of them reflect an unresolved V gene, and why the rest are absent is not known. V, J and clone size derive from that table, while D and trimming were established from the DNA sequence. This sample is represented by 120,000 or so clones; 55% to 65% of them were singletons. Around 2.8% of the sample is held by the ten biggest clonotypes.

V lost 4 bases and J lost 6 bases, and the count of bases not matched to a germline gene is 4. Including cysteine and phenylalanine, the CDR3 has 13 amino acids. The kept DNA is CDR3 alone, 39 bases in frame from the first base. According to the germline V gene, CDR1 reads SGHRS and CDR2 reads YFSETQ. In regard to this clone: It has no known antigen specificity. Per-base qualities were not stored, and no clone one base away is much larger.

The sequenced sample was CD4+ T cells sorted from blood. The V gene is TRBV5-1 and the J gene is TRBJ2-1, with 7 bases matching TRBD1. The source is a human donor in good health. The base sequence is TGCGCCAGCAGCGGAACAGGGGCCAATGAGCAGTTCTTC. Its protein reads: CASSGTGANEQFF.